Listed below are T cell receptor beta chains from one sample, sequenced in a study of Ad26.COV2.S vaccination and SARS-CoV-2 variants. Generated by immunoSEQ multiplex PCR, the TCRdb table keeps only in-frame clones and is missing some. The data contain hundreds of thousands of clones, roughly 90% of them singletons. This material consisted of peripheral blood, taken in a trial of Ad26.COV2.S vaccine versus placebo. Source of these receptors: a person aged 18-60 years who received the Ad26.COV2.S COVID-19 vaccine or a placebo. CDR3s include the opening cysteine and the closing phenylalanine or tryptophan. The D gene is left open where the match is weak. Clone size is given for some rows only: seen once, a few or many times, or a class if the clone is expanded.

v_call: TRBV3-1/TRBV3-2
d_call: TRBD1
clone_size: -
j_call: TRBJ1-3
cdr3_nt: TGTGCCAGCAGCCCCCGGGACAGGGGGCTCCTTCCTGGAAACACCATATATTTT
cdr3_aa: CASSPRDRGLLPGNTIYF

v_call: TRBV10-1
d_call: -
clone_size: -
j_call: TRBJ2-7
cdr3_nt: TGCGCCAGCAGTGCCGGCTACGAGCAGTACTTC
cdr3_aa: CASSAGYEQYF

v_call: TRBV18
d_call: -
clone_size: -
j_call: TRBJ1-5
cdr3_nt: TGTGCCAGCTCACTTGGGACCGGGGCTGGGCAGCCCCAGCATTTT
cdr3_aa: CASSLGTGAGQPQHF

v_call: TRBV9
d_call: TRBD1
clone_size: -
j_call: TRBJ2-5
cdr3_nt: TGTGCCAGCAGCCTTTACAGGGGGCTTGGGGAGACCCAGTACTTC
cdr3_aa: CASSLYRGLGETQYF

v_call: TRBV5-6
d_call: -
clone_size: -
j_call: TRBJ2-2
cdr3_nt: TGTGCCAGCAGCTGGGATAGGGGCGCCGGCACCGGGGAGCTGTTTTTT
cdr3_aa: CASSWDRGAGTGELFF

v_call: TRBV10-3
d_call: -
clone_size: few
j_call: TRBJ1-1
cdr3_nt: TGTGCCTCTCAGGCAGGGGTTTCGGGCACTGAAGCTTTCTTT
cdr3_aa: CASQAGVSGTEAFF

v_call: TRBV25-1
d_call: -
clone_size: -
j_call: TRBJ2-3
cdr3_nt: TGTGCCAGCAGTGAACTGCGACCAATAAGCACAGATACGCAGTATTTT
cdr3_aa: CASSELRPISTDTQYF

v_call: TRBV27
d_call: TRBD2
clone_size: -
j_call: TRBJ2-7
cdr3_nt: TGTGCCAGCAGTCCTCTAGCGGGGCTGTCCTACGAGCAGTACTTC
cdr3_aa: CASSPLAGLSYEQYF

v_call: TRBV11-3
d_call: -
clone_size: -
j_call: TRBJ2-1
cdr3_nt: TGTGCCAGCAGCTTCTCGGGACCCACTTACAATGAGCAGTTCTTC
cdr3_aa: CASSFSGPTYNEQFF

v_call: TRBV7-9
d_call: -
clone_size: -
j_call: TRBJ1-4
cdr3_nt: TGTGCCAGCAGCTATACAGGGACAACTAATGAAAAACTGTTTTTT
cdr3_aa: CASSYTGTTNEKLFF

v_call: TRBV7-9
d_call: -
clone_size: once
j_call: TRBJ2-1
cdr3_nt: TGTGCCAGCAGCTTACTAGGTCGAAGTGAGCAGTTCTTC
cdr3_aa: CASSLLGRSEQFF

v_call: TRBV11-2
d_call: -
clone_size: once
j_call: TRBJ1-5
cdr3_nt: TGTGCCAGCAGCTTAAAGAGGGGAAAGGGGAGAACGGGCAATCAGCCCCAGCATTTT
cdr3_aa: CASSLKRGKGRTGNQPQHF

v_call: TRBV9
d_call: -
clone_size: -
j_call: TRBJ1-3
cdr3_nt: TGTGCCAGCAGCCATAGCGGGGCTGGAAACACCATATATTTT
cdr3_aa: CASSHSGAGNTIYF

v_call: TRBV19
d_call: -
clone_size: -
j_call: TRBJ1-4
cdr3_nt: TGTGCCAGTAGTCCCCAAGGGCAGTTTGAAAAACTGTTTTTT
cdr3_aa: CASSPQGQFEKLFF

v_call: TRBV18
d_call: TRBD1
clone_size: -
j_call: TRBJ2-7
cdr3_nt: TGTGCCAGCTCACCTGACAGGGGGCCTTACGAGCAGTACTTC
cdr3_aa: CASSPDRGPYEQYF

v_call: TRBV6-5
d_call: -
clone_size: -
j_call: TRBJ2-7
cdr3_nt: TGTGCCAGCAGTTTACAGGGCCCCCACGAGCAGTACTTC
cdr3_aa: CASSLQGPHEQYF

v_call: TRBV30
d_call: -
clone_size: -
j_call: TRBJ1-6
cdr3_nt: TGTGCCTGGGACAGAACTTATAATTCACCCCTCCACTTT
cdr3_aa: CAWDRTYNSPLHF

v_call: TRBV27
d_call: -
clone_size: -
j_call: TRBJ2-6
cdr3_nt: TGTGCCAGCAGTTCCCGGGCCACCTCTGGGGCCAACGTCCTGACTTTC
cdr3_aa: CASSSRATSGANVLTF

v_call: TRBV11-3
d_call: -
clone_size: -
j_call: TRBJ2-3
cdr3_nt: TGTGCCAGCAGCCTCACGACAGCCACAGATACGCAGTATTTT
cdr3_aa: CASSLTTATDTQYF

v_call: TRBV6-8
d_call: TRBD2
clone_size: -
j_call: TRBJ2-2
cdr3_nt: TGTGCCAGCGTCACTAGCGGGAGGGCCGGGGAGCTGTTTTTT
cdr3_aa: CASVTSGRAGELFF

v_call: TRBV14
d_call: -
clone_size: once
j_call: TRBJ2-6
cdr3_nt: TGTGCCAGCAGCATCAGGGGTGGGGCCAACGTCCTGACTTTC
cdr3_aa: CASSIRGGANVLTF

v_call: TRBV5-1
d_call: TRBD1
clone_size: -
j_call: TRBJ1-3
cdr3_nt: TGCGCCAGCAGCTTGCAGGGGGGATCTCTCGACTCTGGAAACACCATATATTTT
cdr3_aa: CASSLQGGSLDSGNTIYF

v_call: TRBV21-1
d_call: -
clone_size: -
j_call: TRBJ2-3
cdr3_nt: TGTGCCAGCAGCAACGGGACGAACCCTAGCGGGAGATACACAGATACGCAGTATTTT
cdr3_aa: CASSNGTNPSGRYTDTQYF

v_call: TRBV30
d_call: -
clone_size: -
j_call: TRBJ1-6
cdr3_nt: TGTGCCTGGAGTGTACTCCAGGGCTATAATTCACCCCTCCACTTT
cdr3_aa: CAWSVLQGYNSPLHF

v_call: TRBV7-2
d_call: TRBD1
clone_size: -
j_call: TRBJ2-2
cdr3_nt: TGTGCCAGCAGCTGGGACAGGAGCACCGGGGAGCTGTTTTTT
cdr3_aa: CASSWDRSTGELFF

v_call: TRBV24-1
d_call: -
clone_size: -
j_call: TRBJ2-2
cdr3_nt: TGTGCCACCAGTGACTGGGACGAGAACACCGGGGAGCTGTTTTTT
cdr3_aa: CATSDWDENTGELFF

v_call: TRBV6-2/TRBV6-3
d_call: TRBD1
clone_size: -
j_call: TRBJ1-5
cdr3_nt: TGTGCCAGCAGCCTCCGCGGGACAGTAGGCAATCAGCCCCAGCATTTT
cdr3_aa: CASSLRGTVGNQPQHF

v_call: TRBV9
d_call: -
clone_size: -
j_call: TRBJ1-1
cdr3_nt: TGTGCCAGCAGCGTAGCGGAAGGGCTCTCTGAAGCTTTCTTT
cdr3_aa: CASSVAEGLSEAFF

v_call: TRBV29-1
d_call: TRBD2
clone_size: -
j_call: TRBJ2-5
cdr3_nt: TGCAGCGTTTTAGCTCGGGCTAGCGGGAGGGCACGGGAGACCCAGTACTTC
cdr3_aa: CSVLARASGRARETQYF

v_call: TRBV2
d_call: TRBD2
clone_size: -
j_call: TRBJ2-1
cdr3_nt: TGTGCCGGCACCGGGACTAGCGGATACAATGAGCAGTTCTTC
cdr3_aa: CAGTGTSGYNEQFF

v_call: TRBV11-2
d_call: -
clone_size: -
j_call: TRBJ2-7
cdr3_nt: TGTGCCAGCAGCTTAATCCGGGGAAAAACCTCCTACGAGCAGTACTTC
cdr3_aa: CASSLIRGKTSYEQYF

v_call: TRBV4-3
d_call: -
clone_size: once
j_call: TRBJ2-7
cdr3_nt: TGCGCCAGCAGCCAAGGGACAGCCGAATCCTACGAGCAGTACTTC
cdr3_aa: CASSQGTAESYEQYF

v_call: TRBV7-6
d_call: TRBD2
clone_size: -
j_call: TRBJ2-2
cdr3_nt: TGTGCCAGCAGCTTGCTAGCGGGAGTCACCGGGGAGCTGTTTTTT
cdr3_aa: CASSLLAGVTGELFF

v_call: TRBV27
d_call: TRBD1
clone_size: -
j_call: TRBJ1-5
cdr3_nt: TGTGCCAGCAGCCAGGGGGAAGGTCAGCCCCAGCATTTT
cdr3_aa: CASSQGEGQPQHF

v_call: TRBV30
d_call: -
clone_size: -
j_call: TRBJ1-2
cdr3_nt: TGTGCCTGGAGTATGAGGGTAGGCTACACCTTC
cdr3_aa: CAWSMRVGYTF

v_call: TRBV5-4
d_call: TRBD2
clone_size: -
j_call: TRBJ2-3
cdr3_nt: TGTGCCAGCAGGTTAGGACTAGCAGCCGATACGCAGTATTTT
cdr3_aa: CASRLGLAADTQYF

v_call: TRBV11-2
d_call: -
clone_size: once
j_call: TRBJ1-1
cdr3_nt: TGTGCCAGCAGCTTAAGGGCGGTACCGAACACTGAAGCTTTCTTT
cdr3_aa: CASSLRAVPNTEAFF

v_call: TRBV19
d_call: -
clone_size: -
j_call: TRBJ2-2
cdr3_nt: TGTGCCAGTAGTAGGTACATCACCGGGGAGCTGTTTTTT
cdr3_aa: CASSRYITGELFF

v_call: TRBV7-8
d_call: -
clone_size: -
j_call: TRBJ1-1
cdr3_nt: TGTGCCAGCAGCTTAGGCTGGTCAGCTGAAGCTTTCTTT
cdr3_aa: CASSLGWSAEAFF

v_call: TRBV18
d_call: TRBD2
clone_size: -
j_call: TRBJ2-7
cdr3_nt: TGTGCCAGCTCACCGTTAACGGGAGGGGCTTACGAGCAGTACTTC
cdr3_aa: CASSPLTGGAYEQYF

v_call: TRBV5-4
d_call: -
clone_size: -
j_call: TRBJ2-7
cdr3_nt: TGTGCCAGCAGCAATGGACAGTCCCACGAGCAGTACTTC
cdr3_aa: CASSNGQSHEQYF

v_call: TRBV6-1
d_call: -
clone_size: few
j_call: TRBJ1-5
cdr3_nt: TGTGCCAGCAGTGAATACCCGTATAGCAATCAGCCCCAGCATTTT
cdr3_aa: CASSEYPYSNQPQHF

v_call: TRBV4-3
d_call: -
clone_size: -
j_call: TRBJ1-1
cdr3_nt: TGCGCCAGCAGCCATGAAAGGGGGACTGAAGCTTTCTTT
cdr3_aa: CASSHERGTEAFF

v_call: TRBV21-1
d_call: -
clone_size: -
j_call: TRBJ2-6
cdr3_nt: TGTGCCGCGTGGGACAGGCCCCACTCTGGGGCCAACGTCCTGACTTTC
cdr3_aa: CAAWDRPHSGANVLTF

v_call: TRBV27
d_call: -
clone_size: once
j_call: TRBJ2-1
cdr3_nt: TGTGCCAGCCTCGGTCTCTACAATGAGCAGTTCTTC
cdr3_aa: CASLGLYNEQFF

v_call: TRBV30
d_call: -
clone_size: few
j_call: TRBJ1-2
cdr3_nt: TGTGCCTCAACTGCCCAGGGTGACGACTATGGCTACACCTTC
cdr3_aa: CASTAQGDDYGYTF

v_call: TRBV6-5
d_call: -
clone_size: -
j_call: TRBJ1-1
cdr3_nt: TGTGCCAGCAGTTACTCGCCGGGTTGGGGGACTGAAGCTTTCTTT
cdr3_aa: CASSYSPGWGTEAFF

v_call: TRBV30
d_call: -
clone_size: -
j_call: TRBJ1-1
cdr3_nt: TGTGCCTGGAGTGCCACCCCACGTCTCGTCTCTGAAGCTTTCTTT
cdr3_aa: CAWSATPRLVSEAFF